Each of the 27 T cell receptor beta chains below was sequenced from the same sample in a study of T cell repertoires in cytomegalovirus infection. Using its own MiXCR run on the reads, TCRdb lists one record per CDR3 protein. The sample has 150,000 or so distinct CDR3 sequences, about 6.1% seen once; the top ten hold roughly 18%. Material: PBMCs. Receptor source: a human donor in good health (CMV status not recorded). Some clones in this sample may be carry-over from other donors' samples.

At least ten counts were recorded for this clonotype. V is TRBV7-9 and J is TRBJ2-2, with D perhaps TRBD1 (6 bases). Trimming pared 4 bases from V and 1 base from J, leaving 10 bases between. This CDR3 has 15 amino acids. The V gene's germline CDR1 is SEHNR and CDR2 FQNEAQ (reference sequence). The CDR3 coding sequence is TGTGCCAGCAGCTACCTGGGACAGAACACCGGGGAGCTGTTTTTT. This translates into CASSYLGQNTGELFF. The full variable domain, in which reference TRBV7-9 and TRBJ2-2 provide the parts outside the CDR3, is DTGVSQNPRHKITKRGQNVTFRCDPISEHNRLYWYRQTLGQGPEFLTYFQNEAQLEKSRLLSDRFSAERPKGSFSTLEIQRTEQGDSAMYLCASSYLGQNTGELFFGEGSRLTVL.

The sample holds many counts of this clonotype. The V gene is TRBV20-1, the J gene TRBJ2-3; D remains unclear. Germline CDR1 and CDR2: DFQATT and SNEGSKA (reference sequence). Trimming stripped 1 base from V and 0 bases from J, with 8 bases between. CDR3 length equals 14 residues. The CDR3 DNA is TGCAGTGCTAGAGTCGGATCTAGCACAGATACGCAGTATTTT. Translating gives CSARVGSSTDTQYF.

This clonotype was counted many times. This rearrangement joins TRBV7-2 to TRBJ1-6; D not resolved. The CDR3 consists of 14 residues. V lost 2 bases to trimming and J lost 10 bases, with 12 bases between them. The germline V gene encodes CDR1 SGHTA and CDR2 FQGNSA. Written as DNA, the CDR3 is TGTGCCAGCAGCTTAAATTCGGATTCCTCACCCCTCCACTTT. Translating it yields CASSLNSDSSPLHF.

This clonotype was found many times. The chain employs TRBV7-9 and TRBJ2-1; D tentatively fits TRBD1 or TRBD2 (5 bases each). Germline CDR1 and CDR2: SEHNR and FQNEAQ (reference sequence). The V gene lost 6 bases and the J gene lost 0 bases, with 12 bases spanning the gap. This CDR3 is 15 amino acids long. For the CDR3, the DNA is TGTGCCAGCAGGCACGGGGCGGACTCCTACAATGAGCAGTTCTTC. Translating gives CASRHGADSYNEQFF.

This clonotype has at least ten counts. The chain joins TRBV28 to TRBJ2-1; D possibly corresponds to TRBD1 (6 bases). Germline-derived CDR1 and CDR2 are MDHEN and SYDVKM. V lost 5 bases to trimming and J lost 6 bases, with 14 bases between them. There are 14 residues in the CDR3. CDR3 region: CASSLQTRGNEQFF. For the CDR3, the DNA is TGTGCCAGCAGTCTACAGACCAGGGGCAATGAGCAGTTCTTC.

Many counts were recorded for this clonotype. The chain has TRBV7-3 and TRBJ1-3; D is ambiguous. Looked up from germline, CDR1 is SGHTA and CDR2 is FQGTGA. V lost 2 bases and J lost 1, with 12 bases in between. CDR3 length equals 16 residues. Written as DNA, the CDR3 is TGTGCCAGCAGCTTAGGCCCCGGAGTGTCTGGAAACACCATATATTTT. Protein sequence: CASSLGPGVSGNTIYF.

This clonotype occurred many times. V is TRBV7-2 and J is TRBJ2-7, with 8 positions matching TRBD1. Per the germline V gene, CDR1 is SGHTA and CDR2 is FQGNSA. This CDR3 region has 15 residues. V was clipped by 6 bases and J by 1 base; unmatched bases: 8. CDR3 DNA: TGTGCCAGCAGTCGAACAGGGGGAGGATCCTACGAGCAGTACTTC. It specifies CASSRTGGGSYEQYF.

This clonotype appeared a few times. The V and J genes are TRBV28 and TRBJ1-2, with 7 bases that match TRBD1. J lost 4 bases, V lost 7 bases, and 6 bases had no gene match. The CDR3 sequence is 13 residues long. The V gene's germline CDR1 is MDHEN and CDR2 SYDVKM. This chain's CDR3 is CASIDRTGYGYTF. In DNA form, the CDR3 reads TGTGCCAGCATTGACCGGACAGGCTATGGCTACACCTTC.

This clonotype was seen repeatedly, ten times or more. The J gene is TRBJ2-5, the V gene TRBV20-1; possible D gene TRBD1, 5 bases. Germline V gives CDR1 DFQATT, CDR2 SNEGSKA (reference sequence). Trimming removed 5 bases at V and 2 bases at J, with 18 bases between. This CDR3 has 15 amino acids. CDR3 sequence: CSAVPLTVGQETQYF. The CDR3 nucleotides read TGCAGTGCTGTCCCCCTGACAGTAGGTCAAGAGACCCAGTACTTC.

The chain combines TRBV7-8 with TRBJ1-5; a weak D match, TRBD1 (6 bases). This CDR3 spans 16 amino acids. V lost 4 bases to trimming and J lost 6 bases, with 19 bases between them. CDR1 and CDR2 (germline): SGHVS, FQNEAQ. The CDR3 region has the DNA TGTGCCAGCAGCTCGCAACGACAGGCTGGAATTCAGCCCCAGCATTTT. Protein product: CASSSQRQAGIQPQHF.

This clonotype occurred many times. This chain connects TRBV12-3 or TRBV12-4 to TRBJ1-4; D might be TRBD1 (6 bases). The CDR3 runs to 13 residues. V dropped 5 bases and J dropped 7 bases, with 11 bases sitting between them. The CDR3: CASSAQGTEKLFF. The CDR3, as DNA: TGTGCCAGCAGTGCTCAGGGGACTGAAAAACTGTTTTTT.

The J gene is TRBJ1-1, the V gene TRBV29-1; D is uncertain. Trimming took off 6 bases at V and 0 bases at J, with 11 bases between the two ends. CDR1 is SQVTM, CDR2 ANQGSEA, per germline. CDR3 length equals 13 residues. Here the CDR3 reads CSVKGGLNTEAFF. The DNA for the CDR3 is TGCAGCGTGAAGGGCGGATTGAACACTGAAGCTTTCTTT. The full variable domain, with the rest looked up from reference TRBV29-1 and TRBJ1-1, is SAVISQKPSRDICQRGTSLTIQCQVDSQVTMMFWYRQQPGQSLTLIATANQGSEATYESGFVIDKFPISRPNLTFSTLTVSNMSPEDSSIYLCSVKGGLNTEAFFGQGTRLTVV.

This clonotype was counted ten times or more. The rearrangement uses TRBV7-2 and TRBJ2-3; 9 bases agree with TRBD2. The V and J ends lost 5 bases and 6 bases, in that order; junction bases with no gene match: 15. The CDR3 has 17 residues. The germline CDR1 and CDR2 sequences are SGHTA and FQGNSA. The CDR3 DNA reads TGTGCCAGCAGCACCCAGACTAGCGGAGCCCCCCCCGATACGCAGTATTTT. Protein product: CASSTQTSGAPPDTQYF.

The table lists this clonotype with many counts. The J gene is TRBJ1-1, the V gene TRBV7-3; no definite D call. Trimming stripped 4 bases from V and 7 bases from J, with 13 bases between. This CDR3 comprises 13 residues. Germline V gene data show CDR1 as SGHTA and CDR2 as FQGTGA. CDR3 amino acids: CASSSNPSVEAFF. The CDR3 bases are TGTGCCAGCAGCTCCAATCCGAGCGTTGAAGCTTTCTTT.

The chain has TRBV19 and TRBJ1-5; D not certain. The CDR3 covers 15 residues. Germline CDR1 reads LNHDA; CDR2 reads SQIVND (reference sequence). V gave up 3 bases and J gave up 0 bases, with 9 bases separating them. CDR3: CASSILRSSNQPQHF. The CDR3 DNA is TGTGCCAGTAGTATCCTTCGGTCTAGCAATCAGCCCCAGCATTTT.

This clonotype was recorded at least ten times. The V and J genes are TRBV10-3 and TRBJ2-3, with a possible D match to TRBD2 (6 bases). V dropped 4 bases and J dropped 7 bases, with 12 bases sitting between them. The CDR3 totals 13 residues. Germline V CDR1 and CDR2: ENHRY, SYGVKD. This chain's CDR3 is CAISGTEGNTQYF. As DNA, the CDR3 is TGTGCCATCAGTGGAACGGAGGGGAATACGCAGTATTTT.

This clonotype came up many times. The rearrangement joins TRBV6-2 or TRBV6-3 to TRBJ1-6, with unresolved D. Germline values: CDR1 MNHEY, CDR2 SVGEGT. The CDR3 runs to 17 residues. Trimming stripped 0 bases from V and 9 bases from J, with 18 bases between. The CDR3 protein is CASSYSLAWTGGSPLHF. The DNA for the CDR3 is TGTGCCAGCAGTTACTCTTTGGCCTGGACCGGCGGTTCACCCCTCCACTTT.

This clonotype has more than one count but fewer than ten. This sequence joins TRBV7-2 and TRBJ1-5; 10 bases align to TRBD1. The CDR3 sequence is 14 residues long. The ends lost 6 bases at V and 5 bases at J; junction bases unmatched: 4. From germline, CDR1 is SGHTA and CDR2 FQGNSA. The CDR3, as DNA: TGTGCCAGCAGAGGGACAGGGGAACATCAGCCCCAGCATTTT. Its translation is CASRGTGEHQPQHF.

In this sample, this clonotype turned up a few times. The rearrangement links TRBV20-1 to TRBJ1-5; 9 bases agree with TRBD1. The germline V gene encodes CDR1 DFQATT and CDR2 SNEGSKA (reference sequence). The J segment lost 6 bases and the V segment lost 6 bases, leaving 6 bases of the junction unmatched. The CDR3 extends over 13 amino acids. The CDR3 sequence is CSAGQGAVQPQHF. The CDR3 DNA sequence: TGCAGTGCGGGACAGGGCGCGGTTCAGCCCCAGCATTTT.

The chain links TRBV18 to TRBJ1-1, with D hard to call. V lost 2 bases and J lost 0, with 4 bases in between. This CDR3 has 13 amino acids. Germline V CDR1 and CDR2: KGHSH, LQKENI. CDR3 region: CASSPELNTEAFF. The CDR3 region has the DNA TGTGCCAGCTCACCAGAGTTGAACACTGAAGCTTTCTTT.

The chain couples TRBV20-1 to TRBJ2-5, with TRBD2 identical over 11 bases. V was pared by 6 bases and J by 4 bases, with 7 bases of the junction left unmatched. In germline, CDR1 is DFQATT, CDR2 SNEGSKA (reference sequence). The CDR3 spans 14 residues. The CDR3 bases are TGCAGTGCCTATAGCGGGGGGGCCCGAGAGACCCAGTACTTC. Translated: CSAYSGGARETQYF.

The chain carries TRBV5-1 and TRBJ2-3, with a weak D call TRBD2 (5 bases). The V and J ends lost 4 bases and 5 bases respectively, with 14 bases between them. Looked up from germline, CDR1 is SGHRS and CDR2 is YFSETQ. This CDR3 comprises 14 residues. In DNA form, the CDR3 reads TGCGCCAGCAGCCTCCTGTGGGCGGGAGATACGCAGTATTTT. Amino acids: CASSLLWAGDTQYF.

This clonotype occurred many times. The chain combines TRBV10-3 with TRBJ1-6; 7 bases align to TRBD1. V was clipped by 7 bases and J by 7 bases; unmatched bases: 7. CDR1 is ENHRY and CDR2 is SYGVKD in the germline V gene. The CDR3 contains 14 residues. The CDR3 DNA is TGTGCCATCACCACCGGGACAGAAAATTCACCCCTCCACTTT. Protein sequence: CAITTGTENSPLHF.

This clonotype appeared many times. The genes are TRBV7-8 and TRBJ2-1; either TRBD1 or TRBD2 may fit D (5 bases each). Germline V gene lookup returns CDR1 SGHVS and CDR2 FQNEAQ. Trimming cost V 5 bases and J 4 bases, with 12 bases left between them. The CDR3 sequence is 14 residues long. CDR3 residues: CASSQGRGYNEQFF. The CDR3 nucleotides read TGTGCCAGCAGCCAGGGACGTGGGTACAATGAGCAGTTCTTC. The variable domain in full, completed from reference TRBV7-8 and TRBJ2-1, reads GAGVSQSPRYKVAKRGQDVALRCDPISGHVSLFWYQQALGQGPEFLTYFQNEAQLDKSGLPSDRFFAERPEGSVSTLKIQRTQQEDSAVYLCASSQGRGYNEQFFGPGTRLTVL.

This clonotype was picked up many times. The rearrangement links TRBV7-9 to TRBJ1-2; D is unresolved. Trimming removed 3 bases at V and 2 bases at J, with 7 bases between. CDR3 length: 13 amino acids. Germline V gene lookup returns CDR1 SEHNR and CDR2 FQNEAQ (reference sequence). The CDR3 spells CASSFGSNYGYTF. Here the CDR3 DNA reads TGTGCCAGCAGCTTCGGGTCGAACTATGGCTACACCTTC.

This clonotype was observed many times. This rearrangement joins TRBV7-2 to TRBJ2-5, with no clear D. CDR1 is SGHTA and CDR2 is FQGNSA in the germline V gene. V was cut by 1 base and J by 4 bases, with 10 bases left in between. This CDR3 contains 14 residues. For the CDR3, the DNA is TGTGCCAGCAGCTTAGTTTGGGGAAGAGAGACCCAGTACTTC. It specifies CASSLVWGRETQYF.

This clonotype was picked up many times. This chain uses TRBV29-1 with TRBJ2-3; a possible D gene is TRBD2 (6 bases). Trimming shortened V by 6 bases and J by 4 bases, and 11 bases separated the two germline ends. Germline CDR1 reads SQVTM; CDR2 reads ANQGSEA. This CDR3 is built from 12 residues. The CDR3 protein is CSVRLVSDTQYF. DNA for the CDR3: TGCAGCGTCCGACTAGTCTCAGATACGCAGTATTTT.